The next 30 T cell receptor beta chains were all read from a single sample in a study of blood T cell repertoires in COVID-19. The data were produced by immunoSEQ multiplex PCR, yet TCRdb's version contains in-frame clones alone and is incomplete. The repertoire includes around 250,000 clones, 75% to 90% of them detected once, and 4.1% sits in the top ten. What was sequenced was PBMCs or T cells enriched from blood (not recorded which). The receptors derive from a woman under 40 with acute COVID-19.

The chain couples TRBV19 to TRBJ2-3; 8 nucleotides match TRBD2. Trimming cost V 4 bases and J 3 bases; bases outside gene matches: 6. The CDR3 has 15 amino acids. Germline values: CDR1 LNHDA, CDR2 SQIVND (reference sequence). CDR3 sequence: CASSSRGGRTDTQYF. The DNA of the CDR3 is TGTGCCAGTAGTAGCCGGGGGGGTCGAACAGATACGCAGTATTTT.

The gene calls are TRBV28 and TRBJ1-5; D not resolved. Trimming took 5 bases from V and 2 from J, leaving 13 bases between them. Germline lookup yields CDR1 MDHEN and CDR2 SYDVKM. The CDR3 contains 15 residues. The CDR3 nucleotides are TGTGCCAGCAGTCTTGGGGAGGTAGGCAATCAGCCCCAGCATTTT. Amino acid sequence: CASSLGEVGNQPQHF. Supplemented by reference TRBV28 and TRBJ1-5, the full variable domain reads DVKVTQSSRYLVKRTGEKVFLECVQDMDHENMFWYRQDPGLGLRLIYFSYDVKMKEKGDIPEGYSVSREKKERFSLILESASTNQTSMYLCASSLGEVGNQPQHFGDGTRLSIL.

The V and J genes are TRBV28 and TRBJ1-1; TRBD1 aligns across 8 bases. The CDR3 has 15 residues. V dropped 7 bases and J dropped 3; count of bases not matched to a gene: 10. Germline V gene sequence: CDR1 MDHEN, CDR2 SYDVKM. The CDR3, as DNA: TGTGCCAGCAACCCGACAGGGGACTGGGACACTGAAGCTTTCTTT. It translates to CASNPTGDWDTEAFF.

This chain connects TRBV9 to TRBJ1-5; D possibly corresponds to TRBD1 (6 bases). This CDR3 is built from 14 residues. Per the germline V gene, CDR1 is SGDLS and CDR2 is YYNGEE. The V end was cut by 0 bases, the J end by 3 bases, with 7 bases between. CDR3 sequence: CASSVGQVNQPQHF. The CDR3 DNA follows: TGTGCCAGCAGCGTAGGACAGGTCAATCAGCCCCAGCATTTT. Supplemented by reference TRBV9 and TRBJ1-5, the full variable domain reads DSGVTQTPKHLITATGQRVTLRCSPRSGDLSVYWYQQSLDQGLQFLIQYYNGEERAKGNILERFSAQQFPDLHSELNLSSLELGDSALYFCASSVGQVNQPQHFGDGTRLSIL.

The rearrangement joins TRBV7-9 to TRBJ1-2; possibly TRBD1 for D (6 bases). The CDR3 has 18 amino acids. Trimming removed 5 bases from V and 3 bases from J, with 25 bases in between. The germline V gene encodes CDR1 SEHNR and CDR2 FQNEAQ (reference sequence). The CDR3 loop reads CASSHKTGGASQDYGYTF. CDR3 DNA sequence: TGTGCCAGCAGCCATAAAACTGGGGGGGCGAGTCAGGACTATGGCTACACCTTC.

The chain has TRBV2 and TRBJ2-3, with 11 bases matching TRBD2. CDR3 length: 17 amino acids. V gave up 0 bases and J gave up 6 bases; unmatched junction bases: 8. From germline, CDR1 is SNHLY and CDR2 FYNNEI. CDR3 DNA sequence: TGTGCCAGCAGTGAAGCGCTTCTGGTAGCGGGAGGGGATACGCAGTATTTT. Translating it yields CASSEALLVAGGDTQYF.

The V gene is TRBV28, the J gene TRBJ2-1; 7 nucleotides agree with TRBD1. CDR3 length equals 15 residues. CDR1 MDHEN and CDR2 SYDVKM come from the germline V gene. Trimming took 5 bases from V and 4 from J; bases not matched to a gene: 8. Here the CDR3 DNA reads TGTGCCAGCAGTACCGGGACAGCCGCTTACAATGAGCAGTTCTTC. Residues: CASSTGTAAYNEQFF.

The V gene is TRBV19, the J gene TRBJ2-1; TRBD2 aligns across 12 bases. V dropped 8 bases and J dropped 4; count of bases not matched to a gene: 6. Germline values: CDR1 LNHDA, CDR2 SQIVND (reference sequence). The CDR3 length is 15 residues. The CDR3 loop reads CASGTGLAGYNEQFF. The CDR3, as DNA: TGTGCCAGTGGAACGGGACTAGCGGGTTACAATGAGCAGTTCTTC.

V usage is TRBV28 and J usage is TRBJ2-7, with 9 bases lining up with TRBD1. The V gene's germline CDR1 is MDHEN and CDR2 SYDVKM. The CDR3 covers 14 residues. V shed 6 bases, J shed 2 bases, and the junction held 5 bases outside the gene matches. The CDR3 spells CASSDGQGTYEQYF. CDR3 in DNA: TGTGCCAGCAGCGATGGACAGGGGACCTACGAGCAGTACTTC.

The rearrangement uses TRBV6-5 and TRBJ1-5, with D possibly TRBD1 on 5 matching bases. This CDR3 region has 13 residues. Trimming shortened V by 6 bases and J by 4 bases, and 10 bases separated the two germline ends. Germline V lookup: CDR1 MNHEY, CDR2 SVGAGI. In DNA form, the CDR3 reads TGTGCCAGCAGGGAGACAGTGAATCAGCCCCAGCATTTT. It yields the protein CASRETVNQPQHF.

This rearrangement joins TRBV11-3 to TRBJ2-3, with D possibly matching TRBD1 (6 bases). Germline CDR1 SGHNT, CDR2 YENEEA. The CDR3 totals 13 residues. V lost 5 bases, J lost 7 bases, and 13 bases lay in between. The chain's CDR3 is CASSGDRNNTQYF. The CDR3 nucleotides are TGTGCCAGCAGCGGAGACAGGAACAATACGCAGTATTTT.

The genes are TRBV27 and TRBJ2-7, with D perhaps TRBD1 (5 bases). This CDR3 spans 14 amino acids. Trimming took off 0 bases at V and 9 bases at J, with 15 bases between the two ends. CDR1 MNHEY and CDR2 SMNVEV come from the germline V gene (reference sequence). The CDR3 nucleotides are TGTGCCAGCAGTTTATCGAAGGGTAATAGGGGGCAGTACTTC. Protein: CASSLSKGNRGQYF.

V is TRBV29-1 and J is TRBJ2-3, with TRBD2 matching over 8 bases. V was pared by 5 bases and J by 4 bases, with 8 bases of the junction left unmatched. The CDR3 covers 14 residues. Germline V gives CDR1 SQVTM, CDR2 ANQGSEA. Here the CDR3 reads CSVPRGGSADTQYF. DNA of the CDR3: TGCAGCGTTCCTCGGGGGGGGTCGGCAGATACGCAGTATTTT.

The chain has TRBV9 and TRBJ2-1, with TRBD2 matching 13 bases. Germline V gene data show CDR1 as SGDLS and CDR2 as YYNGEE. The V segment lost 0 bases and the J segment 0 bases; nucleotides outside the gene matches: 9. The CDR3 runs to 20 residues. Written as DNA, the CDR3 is TGTGCCAGCAGCGTAGAGGGACTAGCGGGGCTTTTTAGCTCCTACAATGAGCAGTTCTTC. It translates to CASSVEGLAGLFSSYNEQFF.

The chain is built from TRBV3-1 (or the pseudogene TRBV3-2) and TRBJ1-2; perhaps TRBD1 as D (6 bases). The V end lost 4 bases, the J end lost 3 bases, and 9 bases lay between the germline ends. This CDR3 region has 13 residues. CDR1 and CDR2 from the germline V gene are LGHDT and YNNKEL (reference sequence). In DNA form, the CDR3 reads TGTGCCAGCAGCCGCAGGGGTGACTATGGCTACACCTTC. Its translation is CASSRRGDYGYTF.

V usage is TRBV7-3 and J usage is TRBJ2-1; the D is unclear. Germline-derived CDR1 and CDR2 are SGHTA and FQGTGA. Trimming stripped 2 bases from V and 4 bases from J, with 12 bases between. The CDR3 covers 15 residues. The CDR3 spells CASSLEASPYNEQFF. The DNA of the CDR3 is TGTGCCAGCAGCTTAGAAGCCTCCCCATACAATGAGCAGTTCTTC.

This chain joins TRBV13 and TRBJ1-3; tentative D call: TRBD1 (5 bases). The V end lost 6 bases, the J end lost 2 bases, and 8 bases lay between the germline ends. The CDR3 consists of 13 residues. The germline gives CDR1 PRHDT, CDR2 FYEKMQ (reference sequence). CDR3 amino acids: CASSRGTGNTIYF. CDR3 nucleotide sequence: TGTGCCAGCAGTCGGGGGACTGGAAACACCATATATTTT.

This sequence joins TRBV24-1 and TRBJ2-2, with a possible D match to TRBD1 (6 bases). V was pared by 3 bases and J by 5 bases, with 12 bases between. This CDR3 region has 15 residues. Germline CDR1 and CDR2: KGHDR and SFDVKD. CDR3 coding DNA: TGTGCCACCAGTGATCTAGGACAGCAGACCGGGGAGCTGTTTTTT. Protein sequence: CATSDLGQQTGELFF.

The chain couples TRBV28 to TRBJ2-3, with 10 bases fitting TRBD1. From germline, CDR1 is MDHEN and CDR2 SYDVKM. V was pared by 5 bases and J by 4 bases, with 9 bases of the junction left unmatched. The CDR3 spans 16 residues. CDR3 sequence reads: CASSTRTGGGADTQYF. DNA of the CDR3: TGTGCCAGCAGTACCCGGACAGGGGGGGGCGCAGATACGCAGTATTTT.

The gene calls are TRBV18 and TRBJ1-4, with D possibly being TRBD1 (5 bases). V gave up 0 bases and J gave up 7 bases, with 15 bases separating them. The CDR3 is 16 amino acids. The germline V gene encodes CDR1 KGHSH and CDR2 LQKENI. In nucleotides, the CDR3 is TGTGCCAGCTCACCACCTTTCGGACATGGGCCTGAAAAACTGTTTTTT. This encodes CASSPPFGHGPEKLFF.

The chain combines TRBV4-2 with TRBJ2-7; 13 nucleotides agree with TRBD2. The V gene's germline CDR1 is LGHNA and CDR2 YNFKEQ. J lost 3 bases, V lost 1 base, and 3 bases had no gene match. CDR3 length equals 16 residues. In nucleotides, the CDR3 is TGTGCCAGCAGCCAAGCAGGGACTAGCGGGATCTACGAGCAGTACTTC. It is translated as CASSQAGTSGIYEQYF.

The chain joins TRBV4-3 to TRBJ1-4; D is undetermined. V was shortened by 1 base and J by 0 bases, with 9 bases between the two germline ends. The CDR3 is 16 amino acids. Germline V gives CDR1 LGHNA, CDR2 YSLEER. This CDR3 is CASSQGLGATNEKLFF. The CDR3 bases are TGCGCCAGCAGCCAAGGGCTCGGAGCAACTAATGAAAAACTGTTTTTT.

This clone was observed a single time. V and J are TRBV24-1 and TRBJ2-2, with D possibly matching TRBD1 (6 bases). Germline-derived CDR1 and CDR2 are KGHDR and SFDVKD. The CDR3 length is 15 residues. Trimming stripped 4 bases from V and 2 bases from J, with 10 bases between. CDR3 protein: CATSDIQGNTGELFF. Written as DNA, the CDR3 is TGTGCCACCAGTGACATACAGGGAAACACCGGGGAGCTGTTTTTT.

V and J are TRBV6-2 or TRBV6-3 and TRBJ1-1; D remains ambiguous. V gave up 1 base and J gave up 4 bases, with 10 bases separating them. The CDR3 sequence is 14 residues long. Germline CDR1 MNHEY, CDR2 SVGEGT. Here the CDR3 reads CASSYLSPSTEAFF. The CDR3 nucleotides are TGTGCCAGCAGTTACTTGAGTCCTTCCACTGAAGCTTTCTTT.

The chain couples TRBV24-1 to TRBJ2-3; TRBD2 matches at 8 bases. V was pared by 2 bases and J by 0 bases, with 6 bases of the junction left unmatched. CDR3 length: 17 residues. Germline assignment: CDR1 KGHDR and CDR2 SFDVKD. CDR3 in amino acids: CATSDSGLAESTDTQYF. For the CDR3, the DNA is TGTGCCACCAGTGATTCCGGACTAGCAGAGAGCACAGATACGCAGTATTTT.

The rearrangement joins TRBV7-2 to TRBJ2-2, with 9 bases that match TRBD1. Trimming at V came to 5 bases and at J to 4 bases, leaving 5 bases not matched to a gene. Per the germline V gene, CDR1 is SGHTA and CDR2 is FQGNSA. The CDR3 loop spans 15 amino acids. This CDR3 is CASSLGQGTTGELFF. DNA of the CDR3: TGTGCCAGCAGCCTAGGACAGGGGACCACCGGGGAGCTGTTTTTT.

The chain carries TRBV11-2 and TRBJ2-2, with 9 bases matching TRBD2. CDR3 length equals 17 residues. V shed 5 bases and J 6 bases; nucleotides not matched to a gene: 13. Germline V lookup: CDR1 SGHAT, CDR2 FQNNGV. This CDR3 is CASSPTGGRDPPGELFF. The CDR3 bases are TGTGCCAGCAGCCCCACGGGCGGGAGGGATCCCCCCGGGGAGCTGTTTTTT.

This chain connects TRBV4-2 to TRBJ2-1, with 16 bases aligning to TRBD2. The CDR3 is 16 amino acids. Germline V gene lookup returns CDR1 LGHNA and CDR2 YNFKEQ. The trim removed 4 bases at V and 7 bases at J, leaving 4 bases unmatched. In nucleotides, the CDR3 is TGTGCCAGCAGCCGCCCGGGACTAGCGGGAGGGAATGAGCAGTTCTTC. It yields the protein CASSRPGLAGGNEQFF.

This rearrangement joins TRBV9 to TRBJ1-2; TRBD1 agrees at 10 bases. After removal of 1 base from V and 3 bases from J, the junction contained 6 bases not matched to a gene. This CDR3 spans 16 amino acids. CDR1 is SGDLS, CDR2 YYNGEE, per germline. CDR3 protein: CASSVYPTGGDYGYTF. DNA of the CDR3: TGTGCCAGCAGCGTATACCCGACAGGGGGCGACTATGGCTACACCTTC.

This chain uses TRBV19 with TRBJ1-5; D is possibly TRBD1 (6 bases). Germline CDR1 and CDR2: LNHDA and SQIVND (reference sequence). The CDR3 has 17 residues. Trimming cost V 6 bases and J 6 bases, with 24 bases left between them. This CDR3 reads CASSPRGAQGLSQPQHF. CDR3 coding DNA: TGTGCCAGTAGCCCACGGGGGGCGCAGGGACTCTCTCAGCCCCAGCATTTT.